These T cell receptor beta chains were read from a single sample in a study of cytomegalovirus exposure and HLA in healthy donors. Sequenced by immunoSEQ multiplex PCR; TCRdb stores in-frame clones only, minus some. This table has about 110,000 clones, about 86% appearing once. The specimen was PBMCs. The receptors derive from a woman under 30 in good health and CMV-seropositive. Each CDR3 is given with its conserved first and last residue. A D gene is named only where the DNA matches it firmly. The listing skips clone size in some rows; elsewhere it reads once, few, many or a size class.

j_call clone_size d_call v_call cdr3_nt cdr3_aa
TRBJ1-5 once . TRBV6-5 TGTGCCAGCAGACAACAGATAGATAGCAATCAGCCCCAGCATTTT CASRQQIDSNQPQHF
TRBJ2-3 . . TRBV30 TGTGCGCTAACCGATGGAGATACGCAGTATTTT CALTDGDTQYF
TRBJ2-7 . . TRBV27 TGTGCCAGCACCTCCGCTGGAGGGATCCACGAGCAGTACTTC CASTSAGGIHEQYF
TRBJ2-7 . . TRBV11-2 TGTGCCAGCAGCTTTTCAGGGACTGGCGAGCAGTACTTC CASSFSGTGEQYF
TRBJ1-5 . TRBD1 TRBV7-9 TGTGCCAGCAGCCCGACAGGGTATCAGCCCCAGCATTTT CASSPTGYQPQHF
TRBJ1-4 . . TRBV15 TGTGCCACCGCGGGCGGTACAACTAATGAAAAACTGTTTTTT CATAGGTTNEKLFF
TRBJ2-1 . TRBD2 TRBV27 TGTGCCAGCAGTTTCAGTAGCGGGGCCTACAATGAGCAGTTCTTC CASSFSSGAYNEQFF
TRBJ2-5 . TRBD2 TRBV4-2 TGTGCCAGCAGCCAGGAGGCGGGGAGGGGTGGGGAGACCCAGTACTTC CASSQEAGRGGETQYF
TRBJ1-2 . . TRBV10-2 TGCGCCAGCAGTGGGGAGGGGGGCTGGAGTAGCTACACCTTC CASSGEGGWSSYTF
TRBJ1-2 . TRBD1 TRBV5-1 TGCGCCAGCAGCGAAACGACAGGGGAGGGCTATGGCTACACCTTC CASSETTGEGYGYTF
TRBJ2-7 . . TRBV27 TGTGCCAGCAGTCAATTGAGTGGCTACGAGCAGTACTTC CASSQLSGYEQYF
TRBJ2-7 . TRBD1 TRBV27 TGTGCCAGCAGTTCGGGTAACAGGGGTGCCTACGAGCAGTACTTC CASSSGNRGAYEQYF